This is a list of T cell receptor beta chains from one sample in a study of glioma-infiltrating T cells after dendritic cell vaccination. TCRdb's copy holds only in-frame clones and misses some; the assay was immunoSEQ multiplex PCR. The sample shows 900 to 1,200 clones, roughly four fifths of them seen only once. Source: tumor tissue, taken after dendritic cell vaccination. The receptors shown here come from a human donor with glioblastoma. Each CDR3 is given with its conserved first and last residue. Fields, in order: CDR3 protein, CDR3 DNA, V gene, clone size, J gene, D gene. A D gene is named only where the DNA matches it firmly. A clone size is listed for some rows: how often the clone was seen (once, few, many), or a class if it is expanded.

CDR3aa: CASSLAWTGGTTEDTQYF
CDR3nt: TGTGCCAGCAGCTTAGCATGGACAGGGGGCACAACGGAAGATACGCAGTATTTT
v_gene: TRBV11-1
abundance: few
j_gene: TRBJ2-3
d_gene: TRBD1

CDR3aa: CASSYSAGRRFEQYF
CDR3nt: TGTGCCAGCAGTTACTCAGCTGGGAGAAGATTCGAGCAGTACTTC
v_gene: TRBV6-5
abundance: .
j_gene: TRBJ2-7
d_gene: .

CDR3aa: CASSAGGSSYLSGELFF
CDR3nt: TGTGCCAGTAGTGCAGGGGGAAGCTCTTATTTGTCCGGGGAGCTGTTTTTT
v_gene: TRBV19
abundance: .
j_gene: TRBJ2-2
d_gene: TRBD1

CDR3aa: CASSPYMSSYNEQFF
CDR3nt: TGTGCCAGCAGCCCTTATATGAGCTCCTACAATGAGCAGTTCTTC
v_gene: TRBV11-2
abundance: .
j_gene: TRBJ2-1
d_gene: .

CDR3aa: CASSQARGADTQYF
CDR3nt: TGCGCCAGCAGCCAAGCCAGGGGGGCAGATACGCAGTATTTT
v_gene: TRBV4-3
abundance: .
j_gene: TRBJ2-3
d_gene: .

CDR3aa: CASSLTRSQPQHF
CDR3nt: TGTGCCAGCAGCCTCACCCGCAGTCAGCCCCAGCATTTT
v_gene: TRBV27
abundance: hyperexpanded
j_gene: TRBJ1-5
d_gene: .

CDR3aa: CASTKDWLSYEQYF
CDR3nt: TGTGCCAGCACCAAGGACTGGCTCTCCTACGAGCAGTACTTC
v_gene: TRBV2
abundance: once
j_gene: TRBJ2-7
d_gene: .

CDR3aa: CASSSYRGTGELFF
CDR3nt: TGTGCCAGCAGCTCGTACAGGGGCACCGGGGAGCTGTTTTTT
v_gene: TRBV6-1
abundance: few
j_gene: TRBJ2-2
d_gene: TRBD1

CDR3aa: CASSSNAQGAHISPPLHF
CDR3nt: TGTGCCAGCAGCTCAAATGCTCAGGGGGCGCATATTTCGCCACCCCTCCACTTT
v_gene: TRBV12-1
abundance: .
j_gene: TRBJ1-6
d_gene: .

CDR3aa: CAISESMQGADTEAFF
CDR3nt: TGTGCCATCAGTGAGTCGATGCAGGGGGCGGACACTGAAGCTTTCTTT
v_gene: TRBV10-3
abundance: .
j_gene: TRBJ1-1
d_gene: TRBD1

CDR3aa: CASRDRDRNSPLHF
CDR3nt: TGTGCCAGCAGGGACAGGGATAGAAATTCACCCCTCCACTTT
v_gene: TRBV6-5
abundance: .
j_gene: TRBJ1-6
d_gene: TRBD1

CDR3aa: CASSSIGSNLGNTIYF
CDR3nt: TGTGCCAGCAGCTCCATCGGGTCCAACCTAGGAAACACCATATATTTT
v_gene: TRBV7-8
abundance: .
j_gene: TRBJ1-3
d_gene: .

CDR3aa: CASSLVGSGGAGETQYF
CDR3nt: TGTGCCAGCAGCTTAGTGGGTAGCGGGGGGGCCGGAGAGACCCAGTACTTC
v_gene: TRBV7-2
abundance: .
j_gene: TRBJ2-5
d_gene: TRBD2

CDR3aa: CASRQDTKGYGYTF
CDR3nt: TGTGCCAGTAGGCAGGACACTAAGGGATATGGCTACACCTTC
v_gene: TRBV19
abundance: .
j_gene: TRBJ1-2
d_gene: .

CDR3aa: CASSSRGGPDYEQYF
CDR3nt: TGTGCCAGCAGCTCGAGGGGGGGGCCGGACTACGAGCAGTACTTC
v_gene: TRBV13
abundance: .
j_gene: TRBJ2-7
d_gene: .

CDR3aa: CASSSDTGEIYGYTF
CDR3nt: TGTGCCAGCAGCTCAGACACAGGAGAAATCTATGGCTACACCTTC
v_gene: TRBV5-4
abundance: .
j_gene: TRBJ1-2
d_gene: .

CDR3aa: CASSLQGDTEAFF
CDR3nt: TGTGCCAGCAGCTTACAGGGGGACACTGAAGCTTTCTTT
v_gene: TRBV7-2
abundance: .
j_gene: TRBJ1-1
d_gene: TRBD1

CDR3aa: CASSLAPAGAPPDTQYF
CDR3nt: TGTGCCAGCAGCTTAGCGCCGGCGGGGGCTCCCCCAGATACGCAGTATTTT
v_gene: TRBV7-6
abundance: .
j_gene: TRBJ2-3
d_gene: .

CDR3aa: CASTSAGQGTTYEQYF
CDR3nt: TGTGCCAGCACCTCTGCGGGACAGGGCACAACCTACGAGCAGTACTTC
v_gene: TRBV5-6
abundance: large
j_gene: TRBJ2-7
d_gene: TRBD1

CDR3aa: CASSPLTVTNYGYTF
CDR3nt: TGTGCCAGCAGCCCCCTGACAGTAACTAACTATGGCTACACCTTC
v_gene: TRBV11-3
abundance: once
j_gene: TRBJ1-2
d_gene: .

CDR3aa: CASSLWAGNYEQYF
CDR3nt: TGTGCCAGCAGCTTGTGGGCCGGAAACTACGAGCAGTACTTC
v_gene: TRBV5-5
abundance: .
j_gene: TRBJ2-7
d_gene: .

CDR3aa: CASSNVGGGTDTQYF
CDR3nt: TGCGCCAGCAGCAACGTAGGGGGGGGAACAGATACGCAGTATTTT
v_gene: TRBV4-3
abundance: few
j_gene: TRBJ2-3
d_gene: .

CDR3aa: CASSPRSGGAGNTQYF
CDR3nt: TGTGCCAGCAGCCCCCGTTCCGGGGGGGCAGGAAATACGCAGTATTTT
v_gene: TRBV7-3
abundance: .
j_gene: TRBJ2-3
d_gene: TRBD2

CDR3aa: CASSFGESSYEQYF
CDR3nt: TGTGCCAGCAGCTTCGGAGAAAGCTCCTACGAGCAGTACTTC
v_gene: TRBV7-6
abundance: .
j_gene: TRBJ2-7
d_gene: .

CDR3aa: CASEKVGVSNQPQHF
CDR3nt: TGTGCCAGCGAAAAGGTAGGGGTTAGCAATCAGCCCCAGCATTTT
v_gene: TRBV21-1
abundance: .
j_gene: TRBJ1-5
d_gene: .

CDR3aa: CASSVDGGSVTGELFF
CDR3nt: TGTGCCAGCAGCGTAGACGGGGGGAGTGTTACCGGGGAGCTGTTTTTT
v_gene: TRBV9
abundance: .
j_gene: TRBJ2-2
d_gene: TRBD2

CDR3aa: CATGGRGLYEQYF
CDR3nt: TGTGCCACCGGAGGCAGGGGCCTCTACGAGCAGTACTTC
v_gene: TRBV15
abundance: few
j_gene: TRBJ2-7
d_gene: .

CDR3aa: CASSLDETGGIYGYTF
CDR3nt: TGTGCCAGCAGCTTAGACGAGACAGGGGGTATCTATGGCTACACCTTC
v_gene: TRBV7-8
abundance: .
j_gene: TRBJ1-2
d_gene: TRBD1

CDR3aa: CASSSPGNTGELFF
CDR3nt: TGTGCCAGTAGTTCCCCGGGTAACACCGGGGAGCTGTTTTTT
v_gene: TRBV19
abundance: .
j_gene: TRBJ2-2
d_gene: .

CDR3aa: CASSEFGTGGYEQYF
CDR3nt: TGTGCCAGCAGTGAATTCGGGACAGGGGGCTACGAGCAGTACTTC
v_gene: TRBV25-1
abundance: .
j_gene: TRBJ2-7
d_gene: TRBD1

CDR3aa: CASSFYGDRYGYTF
CDR3nt: TGTGCCAGCAGCTTTTATGGGGACAGATATGGCTACACCTTC
v_gene: TRBV7-9
abundance: few
j_gene: TRBJ1-2
d_gene: TRBD1

CDR3aa: CASSYSSQNTEAFF
CDR3nt: TGTGCCAGCAGTTACTCGAGTCAGAACACTGAAGCTTTCTTT
v_gene: TRBV6-5
abundance: .
j_gene: TRBJ1-1
d_gene: .

CDR3aa: CASLLSGTDTQYF
CDR3nt: TGTGCCAGCCTCCTCTCGGGCACAGATACGCAGTATTTT
v_gene: TRBV11-2
abundance: .
j_gene: TRBJ2-3
d_gene: .

CDR3aa: CASSSTWDTKRSEQYF
CDR3nt: TGTGCCAGCAGCTCGACTTGGGACACCAAGAGGTCCGAGCAGTACTTC
v_gene: TRBV11-3
abundance: once
j_gene: TRBJ2-7
d_gene: .

CDR3aa: CASSERGGQENEQFF
CDR3nt: TGTGCCAGCAGCGAACGGGGGGGCCAGGAGAATGAGCAGTTCTTC
v_gene: TRBV9
abundance: .
j_gene: TRBJ2-1
d_gene: TRBD2

CDR3aa: CASSFSGGLGTDTQYF
CDR3nt: TGTGCCAGCAGCTTTAGCGGGGGGCTGGGCACAGATACGCAGTATTTT
v_gene: TRBV7-2
abundance: .
j_gene: TRBJ2-3
d_gene: TRBD2

CDR3aa: CASSLDSQFEPQHF
CDR3nt: TGTGCCAGCAGCTTAGATAGCCAGTTTGAGCCCCAGCATTTT
v_gene: TRBV11-2
abundance: .
j_gene: TRBJ1-5
d_gene: .

CDR3aa: CASSSGLAGIYTGELFF
CDR3nt: TGTGCCAGCAGCTCGGGACTAGCGGGGATATACACCGGGGAGCTGTTTTTT
v_gene: TRBV5-6
abundance: .
j_gene: TRBJ2-2
d_gene: TRBD2

CDR3aa: CASSPGTADTQYF
CDR3nt: TGCGCCAGCAGCCCAGGGACAGCGGATACGCAGTATTTT
v_gene: TRBV5-1
abundance: .
j_gene: TRBJ2-3
d_gene: TRBD1

CDR3aa: CASSLETVGAVNYEQYF
CDR3nt: TGCGCCAGCAGCTTAGAGACCGTAGGAGCGGTTAACTACGAGCAGTACTTC
v_gene: TRBV5-1
abundance: .
j_gene: TRBJ2-7
d_gene: .

CDR3aa: CASRRRRTGGGGTDTQYF
CDR3nt: TGTGCCAGCAGACGTAGGAGGACAGGGGGCGGGGGCACAGATACGCAGTATTTT
v_gene: TRBV7-8
abundance: .
j_gene: TRBJ2-3
d_gene: TRBD1

CDR3aa: CATARTTTNEKLFF
CDR3nt: TGTGCCACCGCTAGGACAACAACTAATGAAAAACTGTTTTTT
v_gene: TRBV2
abundance: .
j_gene: TRBJ1-4
d_gene: .